Listed below are T cell receptor beta chains from one sample, sequenced in a study of blood T cells in healthy people across ages. TCRdb itself ran the 5' RACE reads through MiXCR, one entry per CDR3 protein. The table lists around 870,000 distinct CDR3 sequences, 29% of them singletons, with about 18% in the top ten. The sequenced sample was blood. These receptors all come from a woman aged 80 or over in good health. CDR3s include the opening cysteine and the closing phenylalanine or tryptophan. Fields, in order: CDR3 protein, CDR3 DNA, V gene, clone size, D gene, J gene. The D gene is left open where the match is weak. The listing skips clone size in some rows; elsewhere it reads once, few, many or a size class.

CDR3aa: CSGTREGYEQYF; CDR3nt: TGCAGTGGCACTAGAGAGGGCTACGAGCAGTACTTC; v_gene: TRBV20-1; abundance: many; d_gene: NA; j_gene: TRBJ2-7
CDR3aa: CATSGDVLNYGYTF; CDR3nt: TGTGCCACCAGTGGCGATGTCCTTAACTATGGCTACACCTTC; v_gene: TRBV24-1; abundance: few; d_gene: NA; j_gene: TRBJ1-2
CDR3aa: CASPWTGGLSSYNEQFF; CDR3nt: TGTGCCAGCCCCTGGACGGGGGGGCTGAGCTCCTACAATGAGCAGTTCTTC; v_gene: TRBV7-6; abundance: many; d_gene: TRBD2; j_gene: TRBJ2-1
CDR3aa: CASSFSRNEKLFF; CDR3nt: TGCGCCAGCAGCTTTTCCAGGAATGAAAAACTGTTTTTT; v_gene: TRBV5-1; abundance: NA; d_gene: NA; j_gene: TRBJ1-4
CDR3aa: CASGDLLAAGELFF; CDR3nt: TGTGCCAGCGGGGACCTTTTGGCGGCAGGGGAGCTGTTTTTT; v_gene: TRBV12-3/TRBV12-4; abundance: few; d_gene: NA; j_gene: TRBJ2-2
CDR3aa: CASSHLGGSEKLFF; CDR3nt: TGCGCCAGCAGCCACCTTGGGGGGAGCGAAAAACTGTTTTTT; v_gene: TRBV4-1; abundance: NA; d_gene: NA; j_gene: TRBJ1-4
CDR3aa: CATSDAWNTEAFF; CDR3nt: TGTGCCACCAGTGATGCCTGGAACACTGAAGCTTTCTTT; v_gene: TRBV24-1; abundance: NA; d_gene: NA; j_gene: TRBJ1-1
CDR3aa: CASSSAGQGSGYTF; CDR3nt: TGTGCCAGCAGTTCAGCGGGACAGGGGAGTGGCTACACCTTC; v_gene: TRBV27; abundance: many; d_gene: TRBD1; j_gene: TRBJ1-2
CDR3aa: CASSRDRDRQYF; CDR3nt: TGTGCCAGCAGCCGGGACAGGGACCGGCAGTACTTC; v_gene: TRBV11-2; abundance: few; d_gene: TRBD1; j_gene: TRBJ2-5
CDR3aa: CASGGRRSSYNEQFF; CDR3nt: TGTGCCAGCGGTGGTCGACGGAGCTCCTACAATGAGCAGTTCTTC; v_gene: TRBV12-3/TRBV12-4; abundance: NA; d_gene: NA; j_gene: TRBJ2-1
CDR3aa: CASSGINNEQFF; CDR3nt: TGTGCCAGCAGCGGAATAAACAATGAGCAGTTCTTC; v_gene: TRBV12-3/TRBV12-4; abundance: many; d_gene: NA; j_gene: TRBJ2-1
CDR3aa: CASSQKPGETQYF; CDR3nt: TGCGCCAGCAGCCAGAAACCGGGAGAGACCCAGTACTTC; v_gene: TRBV4-1; abundance: many; d_gene: NA; j_gene: TRBJ2-5
CDR3aa: CATSISHYEQYF; CDR3nt: TGTGCCACCAGCATATCTCACTACGAGCAGTACTTC; v_gene: TRBV15; abundance: many; d_gene: NA; j_gene: TRBJ2-7
CDR3aa: CASSWRGQASTDTQYF; CDR3nt: TGTGCCAGCAGTTGGAGGGGACAGGCCAGCACAGATACGCAGTATTTT; v_gene: TRBV6-2/TRBV6-3; abundance: few; d_gene: TRBD1; j_gene: TRBJ2-3
CDR3aa: CAIKVDNSGNTIYF; CDR3nt: TGTGCCATCAAGGTGGACAACTCTGGAAACACCATATATTTT; v_gene: TRBV10-3; abundance: few; d_gene: NA; j_gene: TRBJ1-3
CDR3aa: CAISEYTGECGEQYF; CDR3nt: TGTGCCATCAGTGAGTACACAGGGGAATGTGGCGAGCAGTACTTC; v_gene: TRBV10-3; abundance: few; d_gene: TRBD1; j_gene: TRBJ2-7
CDR3aa: CASSLATGGEKLFF; CDR3nt: TGTGCCAGCAGCTTAGCCACAGGGGGAGAAAAACTGTTTTTT; v_gene: TRBV7-9; abundance: few; d_gene: TRBD1; j_gene: TRBJ1-4
CDR3aa: CASSLGARWNTGELFF; CDR3nt: TGTGCCAGCAGCTTAGGGGCCAGGTGGAACACCGGGGAGCTGTTTTTT; v_gene: TRBV11-2; abundance: NA; d_gene: NA; j_gene: TRBJ2-2
CDR3aa: CTSSQVLTGLETQYF; CDR3nt: TGTACCAGCAGCCAAGTATTAACAGGGTTAGAGACCCAGTACTTC; v_gene: TRBV14; abundance: NA; d_gene: NA; j_gene: TRBJ2-5
CDR3aa: CATRWAGLNTEAFF; CDR3nt: TGTGCCACTAGGTGGGCAGGGCTGAACACTGAAGCTTTCTTT; v_gene: TRBV6-2/TRBV6-3; abundance: NA; d_gene: NA; j_gene: TRBJ1-1
CDR3aa: CASSAGTGWQPQHF; CDR3nt: TGTGCCAGCAGCGCCGGGACAGGGTGGCAGCCCCAGCATTTT; v_gene: TRBV9; abundance: many; d_gene: TRBD1; j_gene: TRBJ1-5
CDR3aa: CSVEVGGHDPNYGYTF; CDR3nt: TGCAGCGTTGAAGTCGGGGGACATGACCCGAACTATGGCTACACCTTC; v_gene: TRBV29-1; abundance: many; d_gene: NA; j_gene: TRBJ1-2
CDR3aa: CASGALDGINTEAFF; CDR3nt: TGTGCCAGCGGGGCCCTTGACGGAATTAACACTGAAGCTTTCTTT; v_gene: TRBV6-5; abundance: many; d_gene: NA; j_gene: TRBJ1-1